This T cell receptor (beta chain) originates from a study of blood T cell repertoires in COVID-19. On the study more broadly: The samples span acute and convalescent COVID-19 from the United States, Italy and Spain.

V lost 6 bases and J lost 5; bases outside the gene matches: 7. Germline V lookup: CDR1 MNHNY, CDR2 SVGAGI (reference sequence). The CDR3 length is 14 residues. Repertoires were generated with immunoSEQ multiplex PCR, while TCRdb's copy carries only in-frame clones and drops some. The sample includes 200,000 to 250,000 clones, over 70% of them seen just once. The chain joins TRBV6-6 to TRBJ2-1; 7 bases map to TRBD1. Input material: PBMCs or T cells enriched from blood (not recorded which). The sequence derives from a woman aged 30 to 39 who had been exposed to COVID-19. The CDR3 region has the DNA TGTGCCAGCAGCCCCGGGACAGCGCACAATGAGCAGTTCTTC. Translation: CASSPGTAHNEQFF.